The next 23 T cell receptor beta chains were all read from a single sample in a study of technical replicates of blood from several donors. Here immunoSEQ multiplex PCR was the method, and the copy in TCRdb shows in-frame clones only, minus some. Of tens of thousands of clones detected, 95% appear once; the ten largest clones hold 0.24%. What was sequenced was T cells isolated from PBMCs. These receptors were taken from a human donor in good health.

CDR3 DNA sequence: TGTGCCAGCAGTCAAAATCCCGGGGTTAACACTGAAGCTTTCTTT. It yields the protein CASSQNPGVNTEAFF. The chain couples TRBV6-5 to TRBJ1-1; D unclear. The germline V gene encodes CDR1 MNHEY and CDR2 SVGAGI. This CDR3 region has 15 residues. V was pared by 5 bases and J by 2 bases, with 15 bases between.

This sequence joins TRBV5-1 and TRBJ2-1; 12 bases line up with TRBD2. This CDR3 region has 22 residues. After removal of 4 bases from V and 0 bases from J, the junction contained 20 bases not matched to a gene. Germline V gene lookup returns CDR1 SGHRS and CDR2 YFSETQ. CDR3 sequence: CASSLGGLAGGMSRSSYNEQFF. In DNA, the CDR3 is TGCGCCAGCAGCCTGGGGGGGCTAGCGGGGGGGATGTCCCGGAGCTCCTACAATGAGCAGTTCTTC.

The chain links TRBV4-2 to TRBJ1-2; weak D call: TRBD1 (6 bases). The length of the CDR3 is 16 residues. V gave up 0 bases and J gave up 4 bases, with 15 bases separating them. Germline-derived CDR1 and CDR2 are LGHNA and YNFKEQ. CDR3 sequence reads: CASSQDRGGAIYGYTF. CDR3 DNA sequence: TGTGCCAGCAGCCAAGATCGGGGGGGCGCGATCTATGGCTACACCTTC.

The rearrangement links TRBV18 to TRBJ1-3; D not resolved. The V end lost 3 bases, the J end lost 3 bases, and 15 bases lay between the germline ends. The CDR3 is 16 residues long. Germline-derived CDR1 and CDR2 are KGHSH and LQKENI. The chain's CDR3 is CASSPLEGASGNTIYF. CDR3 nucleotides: TGTGCCAGCTCACCGCTAGAAGGTGCTAGTGGAAACACCATATATTTT.

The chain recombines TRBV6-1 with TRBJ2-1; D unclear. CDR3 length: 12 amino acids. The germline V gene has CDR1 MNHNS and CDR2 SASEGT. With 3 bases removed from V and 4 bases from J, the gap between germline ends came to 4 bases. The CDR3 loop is CASSDLYNEQFF. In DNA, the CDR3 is TGTGCCAGCAGTGATTTATACAATGAGCAGTTCTTC.

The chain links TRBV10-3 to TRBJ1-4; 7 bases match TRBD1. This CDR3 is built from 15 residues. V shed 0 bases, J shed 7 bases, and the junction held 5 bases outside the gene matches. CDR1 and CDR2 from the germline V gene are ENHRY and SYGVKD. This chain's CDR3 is CAISESGGWFEKLFF. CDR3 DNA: TGTGCCATCAGTGAGTCAGGGGGCTGGTTTGAAAAACTGTTTTTT.

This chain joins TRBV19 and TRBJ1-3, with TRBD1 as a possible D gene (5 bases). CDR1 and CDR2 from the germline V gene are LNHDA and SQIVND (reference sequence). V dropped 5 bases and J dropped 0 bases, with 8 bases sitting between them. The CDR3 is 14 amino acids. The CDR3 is CASSAQASGNTIYF. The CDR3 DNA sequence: TGTGCCAGTAGTGCACAGGCCTCTGGAAACACCATATATTTT.

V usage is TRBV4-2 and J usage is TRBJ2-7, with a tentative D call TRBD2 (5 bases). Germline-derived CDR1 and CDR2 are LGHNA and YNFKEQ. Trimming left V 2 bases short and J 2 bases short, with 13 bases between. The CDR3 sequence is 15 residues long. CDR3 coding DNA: TGTGCCAGCAGCCAACTTGAGGACTCTCCCTACGAGCAGTACTTC. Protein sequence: CASSQLEDSPYEQYF.

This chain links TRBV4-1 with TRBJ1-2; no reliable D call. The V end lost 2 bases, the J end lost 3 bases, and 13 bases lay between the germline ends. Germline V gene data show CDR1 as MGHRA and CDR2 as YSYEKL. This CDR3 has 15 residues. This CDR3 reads CASSQPVRAHYGYTF. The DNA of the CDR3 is TGCGCCAGCAGCCAACCCGTTCGTGCGCACTATGGCTACACCTTC.

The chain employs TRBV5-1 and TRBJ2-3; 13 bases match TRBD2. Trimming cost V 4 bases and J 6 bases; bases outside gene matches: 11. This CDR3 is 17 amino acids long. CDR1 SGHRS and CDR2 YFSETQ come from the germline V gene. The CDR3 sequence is CASSPETSGGPGDTQYF. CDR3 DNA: TGCGCCAGCAGCCCCGAGACTAGCGGGGGGCCCGGGGATACGCAGTATTTT.

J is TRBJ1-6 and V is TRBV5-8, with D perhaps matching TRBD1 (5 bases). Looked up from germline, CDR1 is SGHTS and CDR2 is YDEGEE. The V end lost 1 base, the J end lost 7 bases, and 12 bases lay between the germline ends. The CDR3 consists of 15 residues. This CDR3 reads CASSLISGGNSPLHF. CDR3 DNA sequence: TGTGCCAGCAGCTTGATTTCGGGGGGGAATTCACCCCTCCACTTT.

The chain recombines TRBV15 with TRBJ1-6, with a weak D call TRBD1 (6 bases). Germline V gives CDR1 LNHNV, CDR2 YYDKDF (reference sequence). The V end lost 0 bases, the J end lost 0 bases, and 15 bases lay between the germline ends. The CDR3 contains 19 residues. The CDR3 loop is CATSRDSGGASSYNSPLHF. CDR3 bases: TGTGCCACCAGCAGAGATTCGGGGGGGGCGAGCTCCTATAATTCACCCCTCCACTTT.

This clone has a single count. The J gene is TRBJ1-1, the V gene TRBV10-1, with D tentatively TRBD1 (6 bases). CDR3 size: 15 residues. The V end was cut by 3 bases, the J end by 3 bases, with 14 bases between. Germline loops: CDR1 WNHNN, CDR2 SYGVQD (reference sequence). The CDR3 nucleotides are TGCGCCAGCAGTGATGGGGGGGCCGCGGACACTGAAGCTTTCTTT. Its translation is CASSDGGAADTEAFF.

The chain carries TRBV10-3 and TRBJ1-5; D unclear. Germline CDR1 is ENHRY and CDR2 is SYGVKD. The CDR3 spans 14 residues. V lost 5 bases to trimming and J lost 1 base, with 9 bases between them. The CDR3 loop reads CAISFDNSNQPQHF. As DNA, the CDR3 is TGTGCCATCAGTTTCGACAACAGCAATCAGCCCCAGCATTTT.

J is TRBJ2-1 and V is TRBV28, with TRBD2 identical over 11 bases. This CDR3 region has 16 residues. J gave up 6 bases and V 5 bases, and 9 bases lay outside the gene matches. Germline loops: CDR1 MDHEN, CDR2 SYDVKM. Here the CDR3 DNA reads TGTGCCAGCAGTCGAACTAGCGGGAGTCCTTTCAATGAGCAGTTCTTC. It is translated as CASSRTSGSPFNEQFF.

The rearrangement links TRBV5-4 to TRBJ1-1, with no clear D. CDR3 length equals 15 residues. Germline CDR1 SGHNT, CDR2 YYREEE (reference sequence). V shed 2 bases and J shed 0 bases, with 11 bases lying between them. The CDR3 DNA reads TGTGCCAGCAGCTTTTCTTGGGCTATGAACACTGAAGCTTTCTTT. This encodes CASSFSWAMNTEAFF. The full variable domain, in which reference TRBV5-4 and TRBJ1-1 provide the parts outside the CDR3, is ETGVTQSPTHLIKTRGQQVTLRCSSQSGHNTVSWYQQALGQGPQFIFQYYREEENGRGNFPPRFSGLQFPNYSSELNVNALELDDSALYLCASSFSWAMNTEAFFGQGTRLTVV.

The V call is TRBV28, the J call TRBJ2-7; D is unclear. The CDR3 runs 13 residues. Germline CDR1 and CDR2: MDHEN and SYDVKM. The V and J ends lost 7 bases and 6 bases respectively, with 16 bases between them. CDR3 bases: TGTGCCAGCATAAACCATAGTAGTGGCGAGCAGTACTTC. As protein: CASINHSSGEQYF.

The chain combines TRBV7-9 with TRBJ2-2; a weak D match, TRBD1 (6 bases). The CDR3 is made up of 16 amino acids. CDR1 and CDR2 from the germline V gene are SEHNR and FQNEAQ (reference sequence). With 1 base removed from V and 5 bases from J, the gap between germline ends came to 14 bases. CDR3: CASSLVGQFQTGELFF. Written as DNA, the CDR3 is TGTGCCAGCAGCTTAGTTGGACAGTTCCAGACCGGGGAGCTGTTTTTT. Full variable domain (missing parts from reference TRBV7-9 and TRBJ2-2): DTGVSQNPRHKITKRGQNVTFRCDPISEHNRLYWYRQTLGQGPEFLTYFQNEAQLEKSRLLSDRFSAERPKGSFSTLEIQRTEQGDSAMYLCASSLVGQFQTGELFFGEGSRLTVL.

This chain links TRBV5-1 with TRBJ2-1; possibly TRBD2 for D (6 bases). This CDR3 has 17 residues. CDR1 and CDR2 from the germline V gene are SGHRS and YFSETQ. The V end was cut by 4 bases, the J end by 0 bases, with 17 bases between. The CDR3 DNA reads TGCGCCAGCAGCCACCTCCTAGCGCCTAGCTCCTACAATGAGCAGTTCTTC. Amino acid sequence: CASSHLLAPSSYNEQFF.

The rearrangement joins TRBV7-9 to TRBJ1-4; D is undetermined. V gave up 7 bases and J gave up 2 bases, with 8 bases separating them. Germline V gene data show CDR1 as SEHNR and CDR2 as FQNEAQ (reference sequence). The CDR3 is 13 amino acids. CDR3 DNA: TGTGCCAGCAAACTAAACACTAATGAAAAACTGTTTTTT. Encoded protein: CASKLNTNEKLFF.

The CDR3 nucleotides read TGTGCCAGCAGGTGGGGGGACACTGAAGCTTTCTTT. Its protein is CASRWGDTEAFF. V usage is TRBV6-5 and J usage is TRBJ1-1; D possibly corresponds to TRBD1 (5 bases). The CDR3 has 12 residues. V was cut by 6 bases and J by 3 bases, with 8 bases left in between. The germline CDR1 and CDR2 sequences are MNHEY and SVGAGI.

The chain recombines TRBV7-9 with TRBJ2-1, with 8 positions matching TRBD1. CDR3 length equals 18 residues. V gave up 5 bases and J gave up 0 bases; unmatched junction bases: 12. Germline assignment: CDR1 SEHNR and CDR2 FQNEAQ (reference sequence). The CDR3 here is CASSPPPGQAISYNEQFF. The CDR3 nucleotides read TGTGCCAGCAGCCCTCCGCCGGGACAGGCGATCTCCTACAATGAGCAGTTCTTC.

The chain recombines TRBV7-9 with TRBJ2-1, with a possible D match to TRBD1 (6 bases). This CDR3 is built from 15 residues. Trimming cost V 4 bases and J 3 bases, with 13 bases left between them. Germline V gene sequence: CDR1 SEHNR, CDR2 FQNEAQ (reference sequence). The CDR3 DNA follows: TGTGCCAGCAGCTCGACCGGGACAATCTACAATGAGCAGTTCTTC. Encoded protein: CASSSTGTIYNEQFF.